The 6 T cell receptor beta chains in this list originate from one sample, sequenced in a study of T cells in Graves' hyperthyroidism and ophthalmopathy. It was RNA transcripts that yielded the amplified TCR beta CDR3 regions. First-round RT-PCR targeting the TCR CDR3 was performed with the HTBI primer set. Via MiXCR, TCRdb re-called the multiplex PCR reads, giving one row per CDR3 protein. This table holds about 320,000 distinct CDR3 sequences, around 17% found once. The sample taken for sequencing was blood. Every receptor here comes from a young man with Graves' hyperthyroidism.

In its sample, this clonotype was seen many times. J is TRBJ1-1 and V is TRBV2; D call uncertain. Germline V lookup: CDR1 SNHLY, CDR2 FYNNEI. The CDR3 contains 13 residues. V dropped 10 bases and J dropped 0 bases, with 12 bases sitting between them. CDR3 nucleotides: TGTGCCACGGGGTTATCCCTGAACACTGAAGCTTTCTTT. It is translated as CATGLSLNTEAFF.

This sequence joins TRBV28 and TRBJ1-6, with 7 bases identical to TRBD1. The trim removed 4 bases at V and 7 bases at J, leaving 10 bases unmatched. The CDR3 contains 16 residues. Germline values: CDR1 MDHEN, CDR2 SYDVKM. The DNA for the CDR3 is TGTGCCAGCAGTTCGTACTATACAGGGGAAAATTCACCCCTCCACTTT. This encodes CASSSYYTGENSPLHF.

The rearrangement uses TRBV7-6 and TRBJ2-5; either TRBD1 or TRBD2 may supply D (5 bases each). The ends were cut back, 1 base at V and 10 bases at J, with 16 bases in the middle. Germline V gives CDR1 SGHVS, CDR2 FNYEAQ. CDR3 length: 14 residues. This CDR3 is CASSLVLGVGDQYF. Here the CDR3 DNA reads TGTGCCAGCAGCTTAGTCCTGGGTGTGGGGGACCAGTACTTC.

This clonotype was seen many times. The chain recombines TRBV2 with TRBJ2-1; 9 bases are shared with TRBD2. The trim removed 8 bases at V and 9 bases at J, leaving 17 bases unmatched. Per germline, CDR1 SNHLY and CDR2 FYNNEI. The CDR3 has 16 residues. The CDR3 nucleotides are TGTGCCAGCGCAAGTCCTAAAGGACTAGCGCGTGGTGAGCAGTTCTTC. Its protein product is CASASPKGLARGEQFF.

This clonotype was picked up many times. The rearrangement uses TRBV12-3 or TRBV12-4 and TRBJ2-1; no clear D gene. This CDR3 contains 14 residues. The ends were cut back, 4 bases at V and 4 bases at J, with 11 bases in the middle. The CDR3: CASSSWTLYNEQFF. In nucleotides, the CDR3 is TGTGCCAGCAGTTCCTGGACCTTATACAATGAGCAGTTCTTC.

This clonotype appeared many times. The gene calls are TRBV5-1 and TRBJ2-3; tentative D call: TRBD2 (5 bases). Looked up from germline, CDR1 is SGHRS and CDR2 is YFSETQ. V lost 4 bases and J 5 bases, leaving 11 bases between the germline ends. This CDR3 spans 13 amino acids. CDR3: CASSEAVQDTQYF. The CDR3 DNA sequence: TGCGCCAGCAGCGAAGCGGTTCAAGATACGCAGTATTTT.